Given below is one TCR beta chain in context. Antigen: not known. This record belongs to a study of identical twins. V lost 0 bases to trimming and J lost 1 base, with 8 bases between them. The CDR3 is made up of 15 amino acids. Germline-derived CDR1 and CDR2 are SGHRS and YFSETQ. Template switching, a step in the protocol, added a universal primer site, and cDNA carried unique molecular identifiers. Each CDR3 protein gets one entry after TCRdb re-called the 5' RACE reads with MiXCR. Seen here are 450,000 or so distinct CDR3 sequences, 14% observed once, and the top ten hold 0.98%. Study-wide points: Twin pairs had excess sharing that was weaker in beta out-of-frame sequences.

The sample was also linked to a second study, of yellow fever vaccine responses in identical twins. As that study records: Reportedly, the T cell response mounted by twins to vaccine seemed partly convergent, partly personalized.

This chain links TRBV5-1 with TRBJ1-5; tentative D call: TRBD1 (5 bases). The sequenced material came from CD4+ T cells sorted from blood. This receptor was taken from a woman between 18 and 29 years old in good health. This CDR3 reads CASSLDSGSNQPQHF. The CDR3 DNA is TGCGCCAGCAGCTTGGATTCAGGGAGCAATCAGCCCCAGCATTTT.